The entry that follows covers one T cell receptor beta chain sequence. Its antigen is still unknown. This entry is derived from a study of T-cell memory formation after mild COVID-19. On the study more broadly: TCR clusters showed largely donor specificity. Overall study findings and caveats: Contracting clones from day 15 to 85 had balanced CD4/CD8; later expanders favoured CD4+. Contracting CD8+ clones were enriched in EMRA, CD4+ mainly in CM and EM.

5'RACE primed at constant segments yielded TCR alpha and TCR beta cDNA libraries bearing sample barcodes and UMIs. MiXCR, run by TCRdb on the 5' RACE reads, gives a single entry per CDR3 protein. This table holds more than 450,000 distinct CDR3 sequences, under 20% found once. The CDR3 extends over 13 amino acids. From germline, CDR1 is SGHVS and CDR2 FNYEAQ. The ends were cut back, 5 bases at V and 3 bases at J, with 11 bases in the middle. The sample was PBMCs or a T cell subset sorted from them (not recorded which). The receptor was isolated from an adult woman who had mild COVID-19 (a few samples of this study predate the infection). Cell type and time point are not known. V usage is TRBV7-6 and J usage is TRBJ2-7; no firm D call. In DNA form, the CDR3 reads TGTGCCAGCAGCCCCCAGGAGCTCTACGAGCAGTACTTC. This translates into CASSPQELYEQYF. The full variable domain, in which reference TRBV7-6 and TRBJ2-7 provide the parts outside the CDR3, is GAGVSQSPRYKVTKRGQDVALRCDPISGHVSLYWYRQALGQGPEFLTYFNYEAQQDKSGLPNDRFSAERPEGSISTLTIQRTEQRDSAMYRCASSPQELYEQYFGPGTRLTVT.